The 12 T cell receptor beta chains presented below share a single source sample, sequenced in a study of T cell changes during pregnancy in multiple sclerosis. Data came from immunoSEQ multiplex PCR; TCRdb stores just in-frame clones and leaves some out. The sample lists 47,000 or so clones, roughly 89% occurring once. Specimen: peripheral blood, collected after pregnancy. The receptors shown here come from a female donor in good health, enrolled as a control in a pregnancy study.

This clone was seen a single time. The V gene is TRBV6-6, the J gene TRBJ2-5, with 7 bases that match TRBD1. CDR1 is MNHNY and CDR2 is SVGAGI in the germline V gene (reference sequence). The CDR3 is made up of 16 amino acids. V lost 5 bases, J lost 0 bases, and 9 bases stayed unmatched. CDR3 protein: CASSQLKTGYQETQYF. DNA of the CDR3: TGTGCCAGCAGTCAGCTAAAGACAGGGTACCAAGAGACCCAGTACTTC.

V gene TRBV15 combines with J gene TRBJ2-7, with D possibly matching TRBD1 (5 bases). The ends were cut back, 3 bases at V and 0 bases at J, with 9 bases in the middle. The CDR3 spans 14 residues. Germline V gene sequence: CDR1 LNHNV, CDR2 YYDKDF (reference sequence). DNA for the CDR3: TGTGCCACCAGCAGGGACACCAACTCCTACGAGCAGTACTTC. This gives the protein CATSRDTNSYEQYF.

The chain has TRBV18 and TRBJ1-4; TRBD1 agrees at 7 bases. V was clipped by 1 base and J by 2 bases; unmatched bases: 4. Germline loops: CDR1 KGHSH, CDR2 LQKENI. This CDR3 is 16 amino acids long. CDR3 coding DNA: TGTGCCAGCTCACCACAAGTAGGGGGCACTAATGAAAAACTGTTTTTT. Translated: CASSPQVGGTNEKLFF.

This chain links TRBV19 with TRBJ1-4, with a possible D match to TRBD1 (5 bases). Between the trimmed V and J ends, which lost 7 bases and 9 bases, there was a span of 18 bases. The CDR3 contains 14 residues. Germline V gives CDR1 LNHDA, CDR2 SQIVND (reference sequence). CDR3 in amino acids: CASTGGAETQKLFF. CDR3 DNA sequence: TGTGCCAGTACGGGAGGGGCAGAAACCCAAAAACTGTTTTTT.

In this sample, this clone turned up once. The DNA for the CDR3 is TGTGCCATCAGTGAGGTACGAGAATTGAACACTGAAGCTTTCTTT. Its protein is CAISEVRELNTEAFF. V and J are TRBV10-3 and TRBJ1-1; unclear D gene. This CDR3 comprises 15 residues. V was trimmed by 2 bases and J by 0 bases, leaving 10 bases between them. Germline lookup yields CDR1 ENHRY and CDR2 SYGVKD.

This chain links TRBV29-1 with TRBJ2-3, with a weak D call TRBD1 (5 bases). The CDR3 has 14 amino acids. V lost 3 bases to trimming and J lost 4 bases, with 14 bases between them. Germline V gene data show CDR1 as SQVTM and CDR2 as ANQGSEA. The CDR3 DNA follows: TGCAGCGTTGAGGGGCCTTCCGGACCAGATACGCAGTATTTT. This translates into CSVEGPSGPDTQYF.

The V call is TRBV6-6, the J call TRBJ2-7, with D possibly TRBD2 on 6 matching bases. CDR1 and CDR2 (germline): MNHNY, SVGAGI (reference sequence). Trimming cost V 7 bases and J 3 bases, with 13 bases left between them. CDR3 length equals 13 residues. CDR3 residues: CASMAGTHYEQYF. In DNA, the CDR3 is TGTGCCAGCATGGCGGGAACCCACTACGAGCAGTACTTC.

The CDR3 DNA reads TGTGCCAGCGCCTTTAGGTTGGGCGGGGCTACGTATTTT. Translated: CASAFRLGGATYF. The chain combines TRBV6-5 with TRBJ1-3, with D tentatively TRBD1 (5 bases). This CDR3 contains 13 residues. The V gene's germline CDR1 is MNHEY and CDR2 SVGAGI. V lost 8 bases and J 16 bases, leaving 24 bases between the germline ends.

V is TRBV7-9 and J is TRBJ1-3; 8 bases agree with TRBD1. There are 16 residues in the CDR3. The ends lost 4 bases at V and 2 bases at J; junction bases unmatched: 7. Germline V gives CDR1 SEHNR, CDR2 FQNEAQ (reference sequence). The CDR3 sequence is CASSSPGGMAGNTIYF. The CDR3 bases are TGTGCCAGCAGCTCTCCAGGGGGCATGGCTGGAAACACCATATATTTT.

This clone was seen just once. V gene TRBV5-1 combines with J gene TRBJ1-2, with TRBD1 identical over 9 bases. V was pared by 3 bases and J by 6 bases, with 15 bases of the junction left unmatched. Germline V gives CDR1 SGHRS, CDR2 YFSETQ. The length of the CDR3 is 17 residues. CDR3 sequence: CASSSHTGGVFGNGYTF. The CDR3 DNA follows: TGCGCCAGCAGCTCCCATACAGGGGGCGTATTTGGGAATGGCTACACCTTC.

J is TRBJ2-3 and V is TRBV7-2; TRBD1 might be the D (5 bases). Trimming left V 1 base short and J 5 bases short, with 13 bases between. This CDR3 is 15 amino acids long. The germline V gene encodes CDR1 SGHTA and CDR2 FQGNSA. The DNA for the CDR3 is TGTGCCAGCAGCTTAGAGAGAAGGGGCGTAGATACGCAGTATTTT. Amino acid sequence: CASSLERRGVDTQYF. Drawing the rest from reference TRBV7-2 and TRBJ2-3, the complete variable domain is GAGVSQSPSNKVTEKGKDVELRCDPISGHTALYWYRQSLGQGLEFLIYFQGNSAPDKSGLPSDRFSAERTGGSVSTLTIQRTQQEDSAVYLCASSLERRGVDTQYFGPGTRLTVL.

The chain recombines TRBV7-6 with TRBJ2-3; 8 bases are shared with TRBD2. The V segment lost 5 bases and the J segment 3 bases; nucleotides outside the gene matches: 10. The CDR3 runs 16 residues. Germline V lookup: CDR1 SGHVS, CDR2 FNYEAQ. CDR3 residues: CASSPRTSGLTDTQYF. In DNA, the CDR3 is TGTGCCAGCAGCCCAAGAACTAGCGGATTAACAGATACGCAGTATTTT.